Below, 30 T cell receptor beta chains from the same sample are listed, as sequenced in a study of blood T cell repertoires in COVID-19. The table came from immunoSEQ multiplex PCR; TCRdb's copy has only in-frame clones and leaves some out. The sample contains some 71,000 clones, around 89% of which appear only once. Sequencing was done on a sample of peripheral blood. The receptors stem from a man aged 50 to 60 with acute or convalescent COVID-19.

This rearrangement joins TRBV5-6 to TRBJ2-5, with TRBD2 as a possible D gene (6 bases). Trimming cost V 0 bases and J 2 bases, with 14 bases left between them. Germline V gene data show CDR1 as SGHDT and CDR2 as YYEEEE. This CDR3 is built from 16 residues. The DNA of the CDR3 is TGTGCCAGCAGCTTGGTAGGTGCTAGCGATCAAGAGACCCAGTACTTC. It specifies CASSLVGASDQETQYF.

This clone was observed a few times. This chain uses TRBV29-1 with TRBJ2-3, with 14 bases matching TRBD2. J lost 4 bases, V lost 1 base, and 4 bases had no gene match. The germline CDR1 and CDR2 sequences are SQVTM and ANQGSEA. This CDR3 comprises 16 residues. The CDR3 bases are TGCAGCGTTGAAGCAAGACTAGCGGGAGGGCCAGATACGCAGTATTTT. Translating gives CSVEARLAGGPDTQYF.

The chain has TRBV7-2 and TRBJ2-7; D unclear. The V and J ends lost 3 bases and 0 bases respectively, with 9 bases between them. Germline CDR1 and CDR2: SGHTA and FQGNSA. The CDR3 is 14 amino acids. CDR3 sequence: CASSFRVSSYEQYF. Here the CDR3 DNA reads TGTGCCAGCAGCTTCCGGGTGAGCTCCTACGAGCAGTACTTC. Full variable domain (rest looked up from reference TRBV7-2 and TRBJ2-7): GAGVSQSPSNKVTEKGKDVELRCDPISGHTALYWYRQSLGQGLEFLIYFQGNSAPDKSGLPSDRFSAERTGGSVSTLTIQRTQQEDSAVYLCASSFRVSSYEQYFGPGTRLTVT.

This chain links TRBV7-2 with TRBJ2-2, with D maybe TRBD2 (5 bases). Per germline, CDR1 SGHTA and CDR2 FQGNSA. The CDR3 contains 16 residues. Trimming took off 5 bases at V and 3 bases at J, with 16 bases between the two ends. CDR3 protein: CASSGGGGVYTGELFF. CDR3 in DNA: TGTGCCAGCAGCGGAGGCGGTGGAGTATACACCGGGGAGCTGTTTTTT.

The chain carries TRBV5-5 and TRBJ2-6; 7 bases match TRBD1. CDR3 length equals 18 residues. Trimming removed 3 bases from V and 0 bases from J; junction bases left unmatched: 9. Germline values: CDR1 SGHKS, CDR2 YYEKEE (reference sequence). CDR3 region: CASSSVGTASSGANVLTF. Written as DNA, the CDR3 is TGTGCCAGCAGCTCGGTGGGGACAGCTTCCTCTGGGGCCAACGTCCTGACTTTC.

The CDR3 DNA reads as TGTGCCAGCTGTCTAGCGGGAATCGGGGAGCTGTTTTTT. This encodes CASCLAGIGELFF. The chain recombines TRBV2 with TRBJ2-2; 9 bases align to TRBD2. The CDR3 consists of 13 residues. V was pared by 8 bases and J by 7 bases, with 5 bases of the junction left unmatched. CDR1 is SNHLY and CDR2 is FYNNEI in the germline V gene.

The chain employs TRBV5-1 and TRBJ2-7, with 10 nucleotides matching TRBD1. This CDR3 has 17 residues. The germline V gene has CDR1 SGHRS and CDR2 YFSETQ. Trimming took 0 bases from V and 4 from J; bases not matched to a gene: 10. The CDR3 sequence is CASSLAGRRDRGYEQYF. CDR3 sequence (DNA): TGCGCCAGCAGCTTGGCCGGACGGCGGGACAGGGGATACGAGCAGTACTTC.

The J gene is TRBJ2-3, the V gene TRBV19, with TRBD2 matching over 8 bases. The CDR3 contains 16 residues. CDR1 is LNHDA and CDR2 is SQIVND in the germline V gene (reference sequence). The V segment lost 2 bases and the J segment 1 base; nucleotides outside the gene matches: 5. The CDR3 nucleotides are TGTGCCAGTAGTATAACGGGAGGGCCGGGCACAGATACGCAGTATTTT. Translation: CASSITGGPGTDTQYF.

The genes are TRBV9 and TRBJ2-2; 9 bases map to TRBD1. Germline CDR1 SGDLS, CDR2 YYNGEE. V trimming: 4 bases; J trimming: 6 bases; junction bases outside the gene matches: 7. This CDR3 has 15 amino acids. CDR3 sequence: CASSPNRGQAGELFF. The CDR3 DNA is TGTGCCAGCAGCCCCAACAGGGGGCAGGCCGGGGAGCTGTTTTTT.

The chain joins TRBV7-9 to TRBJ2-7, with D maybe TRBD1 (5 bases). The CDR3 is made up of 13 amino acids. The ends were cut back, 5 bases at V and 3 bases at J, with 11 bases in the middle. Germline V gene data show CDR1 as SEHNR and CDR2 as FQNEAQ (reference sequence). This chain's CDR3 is CASSQNQGYEQYF. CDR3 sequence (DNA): TGTGCCAGCAGCCAGAACCAGGGCTACGAGCAGTACTTC.

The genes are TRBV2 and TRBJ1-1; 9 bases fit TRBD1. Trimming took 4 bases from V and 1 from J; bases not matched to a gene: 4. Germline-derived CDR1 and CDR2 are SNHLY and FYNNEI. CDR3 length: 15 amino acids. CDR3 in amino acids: CASSGDRAGNTEAFF. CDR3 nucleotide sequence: TGTGCCAGCAGTGGGGACAGGGCGGGGAACACTGAAGCTTTCTTT.

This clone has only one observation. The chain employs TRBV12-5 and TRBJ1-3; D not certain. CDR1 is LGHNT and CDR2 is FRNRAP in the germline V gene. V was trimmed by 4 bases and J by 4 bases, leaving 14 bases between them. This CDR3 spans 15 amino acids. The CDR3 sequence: CASGSPTGGGNTIYF. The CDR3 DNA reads TGTGCTAGTGGTTCCCCCACCGGAGGGGGAAACACCATATATTTT.

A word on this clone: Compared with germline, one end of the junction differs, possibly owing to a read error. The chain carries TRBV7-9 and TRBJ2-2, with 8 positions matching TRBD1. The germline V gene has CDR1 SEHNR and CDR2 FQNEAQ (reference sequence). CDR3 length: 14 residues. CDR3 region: CALPGGSNTGELFF. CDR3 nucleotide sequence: TGTGCTCTTCCAGGGGGCTCGAATACCGGGGAGCTGTTTTTT.

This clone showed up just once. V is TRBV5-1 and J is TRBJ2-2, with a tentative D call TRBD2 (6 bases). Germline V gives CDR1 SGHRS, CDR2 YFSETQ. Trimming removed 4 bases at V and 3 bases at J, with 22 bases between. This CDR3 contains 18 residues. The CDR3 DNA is TGCGCCAGCAGCCGGGACTCCCCGAGAGGCCGAGACACCGGGGAGCTGTTTTTT. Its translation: CASSRDSPRGRDTGELFF. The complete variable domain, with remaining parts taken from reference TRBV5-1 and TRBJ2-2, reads KAGVTQTPRYLIKTRGQQVTLSCSPISGHRSVSWYQQTPGQGLQFLFEYFSETQRNKGNFPGRFSGRQFSNSRSEMNVSTLELGDSALYLCASSRDSPRGRDTGELFFGEGSRLTVL.

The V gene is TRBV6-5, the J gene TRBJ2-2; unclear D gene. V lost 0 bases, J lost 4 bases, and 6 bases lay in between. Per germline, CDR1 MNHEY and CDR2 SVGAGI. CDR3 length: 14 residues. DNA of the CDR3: TGTGCCAGCAGTTACTCGCTAGGCACCGGGGAGCTGTTTTTT. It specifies CASSYSLGTGELFF.

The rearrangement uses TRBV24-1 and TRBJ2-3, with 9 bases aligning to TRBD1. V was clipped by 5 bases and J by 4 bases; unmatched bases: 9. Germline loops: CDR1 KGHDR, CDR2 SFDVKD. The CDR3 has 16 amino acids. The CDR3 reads CATSVQQGASADTQYF. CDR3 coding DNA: TGTGCCACCAGTGTCCAACAGGGGGCCTCGGCAGATACGCAGTATTTT.

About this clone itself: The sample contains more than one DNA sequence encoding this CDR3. CDR3 nucleotides: TGTGCCAGCAGCCCTGGACAGGGGCCAGGAAACACCATATATTTT. Protein sequence: CASSPGQGPGNTIYF. V is TRBV11-3 and J is TRBJ1-3; 9 bases are shared with TRBD1. Germline V gene lookup returns CDR1 SGHNT and CDR2 YENEEA. CDR3 length: 15 amino acids. J was trimmed by 4 bases and V by 5 bases; bases with no gene match: 6. The variable domain in full, with the rest retrieved from reference TRBV11-3 and TRBJ1-3, is EAGVVQSPRYKIIEKKQPVAFWCNPISGHNTLYWYLQNLGQGPELLIRYENEEAVDDSQLPKDRFSAERLKGVDSTLKIQPAELGDSAVYLCASSPGQGPGNTIYFGEGSWLTVV.

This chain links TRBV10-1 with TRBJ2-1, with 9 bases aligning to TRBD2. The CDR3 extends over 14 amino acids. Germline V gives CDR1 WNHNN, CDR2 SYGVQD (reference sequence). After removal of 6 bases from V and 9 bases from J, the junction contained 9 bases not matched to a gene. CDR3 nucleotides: TGCGCCAGCAGCCCGGGAGGGACTAGCAGTGAGCAGTTCTTC. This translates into CASSPGGTSSEQFF.

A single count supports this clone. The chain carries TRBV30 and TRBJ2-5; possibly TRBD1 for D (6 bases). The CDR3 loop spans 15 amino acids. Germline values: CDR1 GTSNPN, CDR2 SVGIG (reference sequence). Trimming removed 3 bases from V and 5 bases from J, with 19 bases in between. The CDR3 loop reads CAWSTAQGSGETQYF. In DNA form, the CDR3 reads TGTGCCTGGAGCACAGCCCAGGGGTCGGGGGAGACCCAGTACTTC.

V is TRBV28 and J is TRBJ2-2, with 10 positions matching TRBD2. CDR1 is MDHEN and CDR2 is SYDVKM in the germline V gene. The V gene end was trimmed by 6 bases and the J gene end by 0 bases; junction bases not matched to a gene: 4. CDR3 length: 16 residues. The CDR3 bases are TGTGCCAGCAGCAATAGCGGGAGGCCGAACACCGGGGAGCTGTTTTTT. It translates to CASSNSGRPNTGELFF.

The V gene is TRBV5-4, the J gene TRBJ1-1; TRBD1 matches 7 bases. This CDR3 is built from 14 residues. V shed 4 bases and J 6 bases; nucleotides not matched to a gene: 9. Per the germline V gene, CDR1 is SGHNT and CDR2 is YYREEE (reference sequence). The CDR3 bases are TGTGCCAGCAGCAAATCCTATCAGGGGGCTGAAGCTTTCTTT. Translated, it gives CASSKSYQGAEAFF.

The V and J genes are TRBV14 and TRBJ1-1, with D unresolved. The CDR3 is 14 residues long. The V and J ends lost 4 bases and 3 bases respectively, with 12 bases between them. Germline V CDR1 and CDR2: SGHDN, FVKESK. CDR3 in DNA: TGTGCCAGCAGCCTCCGAATTCGGGACACTGAAGCTTTCTTT. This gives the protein CASSLRIRDTEAFF. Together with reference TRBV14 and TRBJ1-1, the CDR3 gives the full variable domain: EAGVTQFPSHSVIEKGQTVTLRCDPISGHDNLYWYRRVMGKEIKFLLHFVKESKQDESGMPNNRFLAERTGGTYSTLKVQPAELEDSGVYFCASSLRIRDTEAFFGQGTRLTVV.

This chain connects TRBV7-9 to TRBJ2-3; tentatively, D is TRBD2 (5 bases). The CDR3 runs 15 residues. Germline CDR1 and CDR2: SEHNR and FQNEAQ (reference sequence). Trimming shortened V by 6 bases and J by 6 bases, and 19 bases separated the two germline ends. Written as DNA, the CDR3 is TGTGCCAGCAGGGCGGACTCACTCGTTGGGGATACGCAGTATTTT. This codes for CASRADSLVGDTQYF.

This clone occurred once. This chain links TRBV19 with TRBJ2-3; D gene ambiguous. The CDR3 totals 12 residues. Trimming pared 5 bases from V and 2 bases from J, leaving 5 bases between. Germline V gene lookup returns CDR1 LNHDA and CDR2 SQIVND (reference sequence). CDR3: CASSVFTDTQYF. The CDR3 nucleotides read TGTGCCAGTAGTGTCTTCACAGATACGCAGTATTTT.

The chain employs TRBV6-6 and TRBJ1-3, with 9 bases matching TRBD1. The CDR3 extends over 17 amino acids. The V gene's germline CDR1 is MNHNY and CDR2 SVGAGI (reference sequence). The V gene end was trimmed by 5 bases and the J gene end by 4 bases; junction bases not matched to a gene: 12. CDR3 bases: TGTGCCAGCAGTCCAGTCCCGGGACAGGGATCGGGAAACACCATATATTTT. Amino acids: CASSPVPGQGSGNTIYF.

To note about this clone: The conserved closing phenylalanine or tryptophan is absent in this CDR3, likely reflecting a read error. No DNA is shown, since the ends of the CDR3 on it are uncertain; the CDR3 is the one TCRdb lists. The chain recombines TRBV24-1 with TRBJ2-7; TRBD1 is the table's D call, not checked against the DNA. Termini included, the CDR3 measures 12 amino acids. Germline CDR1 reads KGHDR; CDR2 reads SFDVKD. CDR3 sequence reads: CATSALRDSLSL.

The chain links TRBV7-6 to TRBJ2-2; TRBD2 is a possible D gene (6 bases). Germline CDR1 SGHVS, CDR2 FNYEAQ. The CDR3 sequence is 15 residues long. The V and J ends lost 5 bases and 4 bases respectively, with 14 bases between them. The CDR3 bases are TGTGCCAGCAGCCGCCTACTCGGGGGCACCGGGGAGCTGTTTTTT. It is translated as CASSRLLGGTGELFF.

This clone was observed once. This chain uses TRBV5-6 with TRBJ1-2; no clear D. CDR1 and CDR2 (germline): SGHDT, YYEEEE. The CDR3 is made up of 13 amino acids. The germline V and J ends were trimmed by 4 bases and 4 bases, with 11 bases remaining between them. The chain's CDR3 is CASSPPGIYGYTF. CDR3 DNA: TGTGCCAGCAGCCCCCCAGGAATCTATGGCTACACCTTC.

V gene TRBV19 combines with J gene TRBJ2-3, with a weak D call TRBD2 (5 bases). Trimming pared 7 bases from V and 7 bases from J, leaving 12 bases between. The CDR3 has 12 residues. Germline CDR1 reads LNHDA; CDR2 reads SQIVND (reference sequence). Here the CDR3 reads CASTPGSNTQYF. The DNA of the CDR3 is TGTGCCAGTACTCCGGGAAGTAATACGCAGTATTTT.

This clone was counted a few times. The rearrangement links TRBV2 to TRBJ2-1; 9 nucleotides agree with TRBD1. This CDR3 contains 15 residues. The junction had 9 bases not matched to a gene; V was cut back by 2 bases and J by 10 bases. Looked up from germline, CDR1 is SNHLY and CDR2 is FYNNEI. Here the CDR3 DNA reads TGTGCCAGCAGTGAACAGCGGGACAGGGTGTACGAGCAGTTCTTC. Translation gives CASSEQRDRVYEQFF. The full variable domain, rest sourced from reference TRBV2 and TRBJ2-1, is EPEVTQTPSHQVTQMGQEVILRCVPISNHLYFYWYRQILGQKVEFLVSFYNNEISEKSEIFDDQFSVERPDGSNFTLKIRSTKLEDSAMYFCASSEQRDRVYEQFFGPGTRLTVL.